What follows are 13 T cell receptor beta chains derived from one specimen sequenced in a study of blood T cell repertoires in COVID-19. Some clones are missing from TCRdb's copy, which holds only in-frame ones; the method was immunoSEQ multiplex PCR. This repertoire shows fewer than 40,000 clones, around 85% found once; its top ten account for nearly 10%. The sample consisted of peripheral blood. The receptors stem from a human donor in a cohort sampled during active COVID-19.

The J gene is TRBJ2-1, the V gene TRBV9; TRBD1 matches at 10 bases. V lost 2 bases to trimming and J lost 4 bases; unmatched junction nucleotides: 3. Germline lookup yields CDR1 SGDLS and CDR2 YYNGEE. The CDR3 sequence is 15 residues long. CDR3 in amino acids: CASSVGQGGYNEQFF. The CDR3 nucleotides read TGTGCCAGCAGCGTCGGACAGGGGGGGTACAATGAGCAGTTCTTC.

This clone was recorded once. The chain recombines TRBV6-5 with TRBJ2-1; the match to TRBD1 covers 8 bases. Germline V gene lookup returns CDR1 MNHEY and CDR2 SVGAGI. V was clipped by 0 bases and J by 4 bases; unmatched bases: 5. This CDR3 has 16 residues. The CDR3 is CASSYSSRGRYNEQFF. The DNA for the CDR3 is TGTGCCAGCAGTTACTCAAGCAGGGGGCGATACAATGAGCAGTTCTTC.

The J gene is TRBJ1-2, the V gene TRBV3-1 (or the pseudogene TRBV3-2); TRBD1 matches 8 bases. Losses at the gene ends were 7 bases for V and 5 bases for J; bases not matched to a gene: 9. Germline V gene lookup returns CDR1 LGHDT and CDR2 YNNKEL (reference sequence). The CDR3 has 14 amino acids. CDR3 coding DNA: TGTGCCAGCACAGGACAGGGAAAACTTTATGGCTACACCTTC. Its translation: CASTGQGKLYGYTF.

V is TRBV19 and J is TRBJ1-1; D might be TRBD1 (6 bases). Germline CDR1 and CDR2: LNHDA and SQIVND (reference sequence). This CDR3 is built from 14 residues. The germline V and J ends were trimmed by 7 bases and 2 bases, with 14 bases remaining between them. The CDR3 nucleotides read TGTGCCAGTACCGGACAGAGGATAAACACTGAAGCTTTCTTT. It is translated as CASTGQRINTEAFF. The full variable domain, its missing parts supplied by reference TRBV19 and TRBJ1-1, is DGGITQSPKYLFRKEGQNVTLSCEQNLNHDAMYWYRQDPGQGLRLIYYSQIVNDFQKGDIAEGYSVSREKKESFPLTVTSAQKNPTAFYLCASTGQRINTEAFFGQGTRLTVV.

This clone was recorded once. The chain is built from TRBV5-1 and TRBJ2-7; 11 bases line up with TRBD2. This CDR3 is built from 14 residues. V shed 5 bases and J 7 bases; nucleotides not matched to a gene: 8. Germline V lookup: CDR1 SGHRS, CDR2 YFSETQ. In nucleotides, the CDR3 is TGCGCCAGCAGTTTACTAGCGGGGGCACGGGAGCAGTACTTC. Translation: CASSLLAGAREQYF.

This rearrangement joins TRBV30 to TRBJ2-3; 11 nucleotides line up with TRBD1. CDR1 and CDR2 (germline): GTSNPN, SVGIG (reference sequence). V gave up 2 bases and J gave up 3 bases; unmatched junction bases: 4. The CDR3 sequence is 15 residues long. This CDR3 reads CAWSPGQGATDTQYF. The CDR3 nucleotides are TGTGCCTGGAGTCCCGGACAGGGGGCTACAGATACGCAGTATTTT.

The chain uses TRBV18 and TRBJ1-2; D uncertain. The CDR3 consists of 14 residues. V shed 1 base and J shed 7 bases, with 13 bases lying between them. The germline gives CDR1 KGHSH, CDR2 LQKENI. The chain's CDR3 is CASSPRKESGGYTF. The CDR3 nucleotides read TGTGCCAGCTCACCACGCAAGGAGTCCGGTGGCTACACCTTC.

This chain joins TRBV10-3 and TRBJ2-1; TRBD2 aligns across 15 bases. Germline V CDR1 and CDR2: ENHRY, SYGVKD. Unmatched junction bases numbered 5, after V lost 8 bases and J lost 6 bases. The CDR3 is 15 amino acids. CDR3 sequence reads: CAISGLAGGSNEQFF. The CDR3 bases are TGTGCCATCTCAGGACTAGCGGGAGGGAGCAATGAGCAGTTCTTC.

The V call is TRBV29-1, the J call TRBJ1-1; 10 bases match TRBD1. The CDR3 length is 13 residues. Germline V gives CDR1 SQVTM, CDR2 ANQGSEA. J was trimmed by 4 bases and V by 4 bases; bases with no gene match: 3. The CDR3 DNA sequence: TGCAGCGTTGGACAGGGGGCGACCACTGAAGCTTTCTTT. Its protein product is CSVGQGATTEAFF.

This clone came up once. The J gene is TRBJ2-1, the V gene TRBV18; 9 bases fit TRBD2. Trimming at V came to 3 bases and at J to 5 bases, leaving 2 bases not matched to a gene. The CDR3 runs to 14 residues. From germline, CDR1 is KGHSH and CDR2 LQKENI. The CDR3 sequence is CASSPGLANNEQFF. The CDR3 region has the DNA TGTGCCAGCTCACCGGGACTAGCCAACAATGAGCAGTTCTTC.

This sequence joins TRBV4-2 and TRBJ2-3; tentatively, D is TRBD2 (7 bases). The CDR3 contains 15 residues. Trimming removed 4 bases at V and 0 bases at J, with 11 bases between. From germline, CDR1 is LGHNA and CDR2 YNFKEQ. The DNA of the CDR3 is TGTGCCAGCAGCCGAGGGGGGGGAAGCACAGATACGCAGTATTTT. It yields the protein CASSRGGGSTDTQYF.

The rearrangement joins TRBV7-3 to TRBJ2-1, with unresolved D. Between the trimmed V and J ends, which lost 3 bases and 8 bases, there was a span of 11 bases. The CDR3 is 13 amino acids. Germline V lookup: CDR1 SGHTA, CDR2 FQGTGA. The CDR3 sequence: CASSLGLVDEQFF. The CDR3 bases are TGTGCCAGCAGCTTGGGCCTGGTGGATGAGCAGTTCTTC.

The chain couples TRBV4-2 to TRBJ1-1, with D unresolved. This CDR3 contains 13 residues. V was clipped by 6 bases and J by 5 bases, with 13 bases between them. The germline CDR1 and CDR2 sequences are LGHNA and YNFKEQ. The CDR3 protein is CASRLGGSTEAFF. The CDR3 coding sequence is TGTGCCAGCAGGCTAGGAGGGAGTACTGAAGCTTTCTTT.